This T cell receptor beta chain was recovered during a study of CD8 T cells in ankylosing spondylitis. V was clipped by 1 base and J by 7 bases, with 14 bases between them. CDR1 is MGHRA, CDR2 YSYEKL, per germline. This CDR3 is built from 15 residues. Generation of TCR beta libraries employed quantitative 5'-RACE incorporating molecular barcodes. TCRdb redid the calling of the 5' RACE reads with MiXCR, one entry per CDR3 protein. This table has roughly 470,000 distinct CDR3 sequences, 25% to 30% appearing once. Study-wide points: Several highly homologous variants made up a TCR beta motif that seemed to typify ankylosing spondylitis blood. In peripheral blood, disease-linked CD8+ clones occurred at relatively low frequencies. The authors reported significant enrichment of disease-linked clones in matched ankylosing spondylitis synovial fluid.

To note about this clonotype: Antigen specificity is unknown.

The chain employs TRBV4-1 and TRBJ1-5; a weak D match, TRBD1 (6 bases). Sequenced input: blood, either unsorted or a sorted T cell fraction (not recorded which). This clonotype was obtained from a male donor with ankylosing spondylitis. The CDR3 DNA reads as TGCGCCAGCAGCCAAGCCCAACAGGGTGGACAGCCCCAGCATTTT. This gives the protein CASSQAQQGGQPQHF.